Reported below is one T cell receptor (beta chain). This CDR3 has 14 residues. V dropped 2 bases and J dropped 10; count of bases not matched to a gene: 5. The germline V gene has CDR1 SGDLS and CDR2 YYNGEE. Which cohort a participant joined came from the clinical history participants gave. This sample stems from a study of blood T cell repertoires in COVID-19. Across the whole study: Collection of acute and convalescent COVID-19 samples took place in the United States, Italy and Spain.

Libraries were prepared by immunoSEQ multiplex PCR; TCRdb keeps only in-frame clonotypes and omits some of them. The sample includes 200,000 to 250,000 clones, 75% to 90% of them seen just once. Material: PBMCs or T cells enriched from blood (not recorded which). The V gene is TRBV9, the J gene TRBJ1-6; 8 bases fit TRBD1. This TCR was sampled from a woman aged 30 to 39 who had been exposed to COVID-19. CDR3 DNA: TGTGCCAGCAGCGTCCAACAGGGGGGGTCACCCCTCCACTTT. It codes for CASSVQQGGSPLHF. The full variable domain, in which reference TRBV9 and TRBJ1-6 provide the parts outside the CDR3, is DSGVTQTPKHLITATGQRVTLRCSPRSGDLSVYWYQQSLDQGLQFLIQYYNGEERAKGNILERFSAQQFPDLHSELNLSSLELGDSALYFCASSVQQGGSPLHFGNGTRLTVT.